What follows are 8 T cell receptor beta chains derived from one specimen sequenced in a study of cytomegalovirus exposure and HLA in healthy donors. Method: immunoSEQ multiplex PCR; TCRdb's copy keeps in-frame clones and lacks some. The table shows about 140,000 clones, with about nine tenths occurring only once. The sequencing sample was made of PBMCs. The receptors originated from a man aged 18 to 29 in good health and CMV-seronegative.

This sequence joins TRBV5-1 and TRBJ1-1; TRBD1 is a possible D gene (6 bases). Trimming pared 3 bases from V and 1 base from J, leaving 10 bases between. There are 14 residues in the CDR3. The germline V gene encodes CDR1 SGHRS and CDR2 YFSETQ. The CDR3 spells CASSYGQRNTEAFF. The CDR3 DNA follows: TGCGCCAGCAGCTATGGACAGAGGAACACTGAAGCTTTCTTT.

This chain uses TRBV6-6 with TRBJ2-5, with a tentative D call TRBD2 (6 bases). The CDR3 spans 13 residues. CDR1 and CDR2 from the germline V gene are MNHNY and SVGAGI (reference sequence). Trimming took 6 bases from V and 2 from J, leaving 10 bases between them. CDR3 protein: CASSRREQETQYF. CDR3 coding DNA: TGTGCCAGCAGCCGCCGGGAGCAAGAGACCCAGTACTTC.

This chain connects TRBV27 to TRBJ1-4, with a weak D call TRBD1 (6 bases). CDR3 length equals 15 residues. The V gene's germline CDR1 is MNHEY and CDR2 SMNVEV (reference sequence). V shed 2 bases and J shed 7 bases, with 14 bases lying between them. The CDR3 sequence is CASSLVTGMVEKLFF. The CDR3 DNA reads TGTGCCAGCAGTTTAGTCACAGGGATGGTTGAAAAACTGTTTTTT.

V and J are TRBV15 and TRBJ2-5; a weak D match, TRBD1 (6 bases). Germline V gives CDR1 LNHNV, CDR2 YYDKDF (reference sequence). The CDR3 contains 15 residues. Trimming removed 1 base from V and 1 base from J, with 10 bases in between. The CDR3 sequence is CATSRVRGIQETQYF. The CDR3 nucleotides are TGTGCCACCAGCAGAGTGAGGGGGATCCAAGAGACCCAGTACTTC.

J is TRBJ2-3 and V is TRBV6-1; 8 positions agree with TRBD2. The CDR3 sequence is 16 residues long. V shed 2 bases and J 5 bases; nucleotides not matched to a gene: 9. CDR1 is MNHNS, CDR2 SASEGT, per germline. The CDR3 reads CASSESGGVAGDTQYF. DNA for the CDR3: TGTGCCAGCAGTGAATCGGGGGGGGTAGCGGGAGATACGCAGTATTTT.

The V gene is TRBV7-9, the J gene TRBJ2-4; the match to TRBD2 covers 13 bases. Germline V gene data show CDR1 as SEHNR and CDR2 as FQNEAQ (reference sequence). The CDR3 covers 14 residues. V shed 4 bases, J shed 7 bases, and the junction held 1 base outside the gene matches. CDR3: CASSWGLAGNIQYF. For the CDR3, the DNA is TGTGCCAGCAGCTGGGGACTAGCGGGGAACATTCAGTACTTC. The full variable domain, with the rest looked up from reference TRBV7-9 and TRBJ2-4, is DTGVSQNPRHKITKRGQNVTFRCDPISEHNRLYWYRQTLGQGPEFLTYFQNEAQLEKSRLLSDRFSAERPKGSFSTLEIQRTEQGDSAMYLCASSWGLAGNIQYFGAGTRLSVL.

This clone has a single count. V gene TRBV7-2 combines with J gene TRBJ2-1, with D perhaps TRBD1 (6 bases). There are 15 residues in the CDR3. Trimming took 5 bases from V and 5 from J, leaving 16 bases between them. Per germline, CDR1 SGHTA and CDR2 FQGNSA. For the CDR3, the DNA is TGTGCCAGCAGCCGGACCTACAGGGAAAACAATGAGCAGTTCTTC. It codes for CASSRTYRENNEQFF.

The chain employs TRBV29-1 and TRBJ2-1; a possible D gene is TRBD1 (6 bases). V shed 0 bases and J shed 9 bases, with 12 bases lying between them. CDR3 length equals 13 residues. The germline CDR1 and CDR2 sequences are SQVTM and ANQGSEA. The CDR3 here is CSVEDRSRGEQFF. DNA of the CDR3: TGCAGCGTTGAAGATCGATCCAGGGGTGAGCAGTTCTTC.